This TCR beta chain was obtained from a study of T cells in Graves' hyperthyroidism and ophthalmopathy. Study outcomes and limitations: Appearing also in blood were most of the thyroid clonotypes expanded above 0.001. Progression to ophthalmopathy was predicted a median of approximately 6.4 months early.

Amplification yielded TCR beta CDR3 regions, with RNA transcripts as the source. The study used the HTBI primer set for a first-round RT-PCR of the TCR CDR3. TCRdb fed the multiplex PCR reads into MiXCR, producing one record per CDR3 protein. The sample comprises over 700,000 distinct CDR3 sequences, 35% of which are singletons, and around 32% rests with the top ten. Exclusion of a patient resulted from uncontrolled infection, other autoimmune disease, pregnancy or lactation. PBMCs were collected from an approximately 9.5 ml volume of fresh peripheral blood. This clonotype was seen ten or more times. Its specificity is unknown. The specimen sequenced was blood. The clonotype comes from a woman aged 40 to 50 with Graves' hyperthyroidism.

The CDR3 nucleotides read TGTGCCATCAGTGAGTCGAAGAGGGCGGGGACCTATAATTCACCCCTCCACTTT. Protein: CAISESKRAGTYNSPLHF. The chain is built from TRBV10-3 and TRBJ1-6; D unresolved. Trimming left V 0 bases short and J 2 bases short, with 14 bases between. The germline gives CDR1 ENHRY, CDR2 SYGVKD. CDR3 length equals 18 residues.